A selection of T cell receptor beta chains follows, all from one sample in a study of T cell changes during pregnancy in multiple sclerosis. TCRdb's table, derived via immunoSEQ multiplex PCR, lists solely in-frame clones and lacks some. The sample contains about 30,000 clones, over 85% of which appear only once. The sequences come from CD8+ T cells from peripheral blood mononuclear cells, collected before pregnancy. Receptors were obtained from a female donor with multiple sclerosis, enrolled in a pregnancy study. Each CDR3 is given with its conserved first and last residue. D genes are given only for firm matches. The size field is filled for only some rows; it gives once, few, many or a size class.

.,TRBJ1-2,TRBV29-1,TRBD1,TGCAGCGTCAGGACAGGTGTAGGCTATGGCTACACCTTC,CSVRTGVGYGYTF
.,TRBJ2-1,TRBV5-1,.,TGCGCCAGCAGCTTGGCAGGGAATCCCTACAATGAGCAGTTCTTC,CASSLAGNPYNEQFF
.,TRBJ1-2,TRBV5-5,.,TGTGCCAGCAGCCAGGACACTCCCGGGCCCTATGGCTACACCTTC,CASSQDTPGPYGYTF
.,TRBJ2-1,TRBV7-3,TRBD1,TGTGCCAGCAGCCCTCGGACAGGGAGCAATGAGCAGTTCTTC,CASSPRTGSNEQFF
.,TRBJ2-7,TRBV19,TRBD2,TGTGCCAGTAGGGGACTAGGTCGCTACGAGCAGTACTTC,CASRGLGRYEQYF
.,TRBJ2-1,TRBV28,.,TGTGCCAGCAGTTTCTCGACTAGTGTGCAGTTCTTC,CASSFSTSVQFF
once,TRBJ1-2,TRBV19,TRBD1,TGTGCCAGTAGTATAGCTCACCTATCCCCTTCGACAGGGGGCGTCTATGGCTACACCTTC,CASSIAHLSPSTGGVYGYTF
once,TRBJ2-2,TRBV7-8,TRBD2,TGTGCCAGCAGCTTACCCCAGCGGGAGGGTTACGACACCGGGGAGCTGTTTTTT,CASSLPQREGYDTGELFF
.,TRBJ1-2,TRBV4-2,.,TGTGCCAGCAGCCAAGGAGGCCCGCGCTATGGCTACACCTTC,CASSQGGPRYGYTF
.,TRBJ2-3,TRBV27,TRBD2,TGTGCCAGCAGTCAAACCCCGGGACTAGCGGGAGGGCCCCCAGGTACGCAGTATTTT,CASSQTPGLAGGPPGTQYF
.,TRBJ2-2,TRBV4-3,TRBD1,TGCGCCAGCAGCCAAGATCTCGGCGACAGGGAGCACGGGGAGCTGTTTTTT,CASSQDLGDREHGELFF
.,TRBJ2-1,TRBV30,.,TGTGCCTGGACCTACAGCAATGAGCAGTTCTTC,CAWTYSNEQFF
.,TRBJ1-3,TRBV5-6,.,TGTGCCAGCAGCTTCAGGGGCAGGGGAAACACCATATATTTT,CASSFRGRGNTIYF
.,TRBJ2-5,TRBV2,.,TGTGCCAGCTGCTATTGGGAGGCTCCCGAAGAGACCCAGTACTTC,CASCYWEAPEETQYF
.,TRBJ1-4,TRBV4-1,TRBD1,TGCGCCAGCAGCCCACGGGACAGGGGGCAAGATAATGAAAAACTGTTTTTT,CASSPRDRGQDNEKLFF
.,TRBJ2-7,TRBV13,TRBD1,TGTGCCAGCAGCCACGGGACAGCTGAGCAGTACTTC,CASSHGTAEQYF
.,TRBJ1-2,TRBV9,.,TGTGCCAGCAGCGTAGGGGGAGCTTCCTATAACTATGGCTACACCTTC,CASSVGGASYNYGYTF
.,TRBJ2-1,TRBV7-8,TRBD1,TGTGCCAGCAGCTTAGATCCCGGACAGGTATACAATGAGCAGTTCTTC,CASSLDPGQVYNEQFF
.,TRBJ2-3,TRBV7-3,TRBD2,TGTGCCAGCAGCAAAATGGGGGGGGTCACAGATACGCAGTATTTT,CASSKMGGVTDTQYF
.,TRBJ2-2,TRBV29-1,.,TGCAGCGTTGAGCTTGACAGCGCGAACACCGGGGAGCTGTTTTTT,CSVELDSANTGELFF
.,TRBJ2-7,TRBV5-1,.,TGCGCCAGCAGCCCGCTGACGGACTCCTCCTACGAGCAGTACTTC,CASSPLTDSSYEQYF
.,TRBJ1-2,TRBV29-1,TRBD1,TGCAGCGTCCCATTGGGCAGGGGGGACTATGGCTACACCTTC,CSVPLGRGDYGYTF